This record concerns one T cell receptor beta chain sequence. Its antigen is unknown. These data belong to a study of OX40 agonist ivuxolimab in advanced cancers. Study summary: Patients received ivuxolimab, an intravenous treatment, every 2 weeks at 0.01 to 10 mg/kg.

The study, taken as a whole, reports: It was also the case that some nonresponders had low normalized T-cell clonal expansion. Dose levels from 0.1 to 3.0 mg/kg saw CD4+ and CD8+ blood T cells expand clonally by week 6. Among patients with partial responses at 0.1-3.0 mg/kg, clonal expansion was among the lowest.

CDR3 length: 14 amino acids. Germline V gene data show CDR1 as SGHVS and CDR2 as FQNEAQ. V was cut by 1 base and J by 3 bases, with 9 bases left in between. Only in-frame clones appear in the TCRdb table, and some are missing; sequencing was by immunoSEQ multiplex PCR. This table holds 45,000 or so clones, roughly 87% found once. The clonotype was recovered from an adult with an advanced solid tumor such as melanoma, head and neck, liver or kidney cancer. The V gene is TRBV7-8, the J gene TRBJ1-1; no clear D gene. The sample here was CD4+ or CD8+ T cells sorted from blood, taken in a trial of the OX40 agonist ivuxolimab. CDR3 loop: CASSLDRWDTEAFF. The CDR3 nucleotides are TGTGCCAGCAGCTTAGATAGGTGGGACACTGAAGCTTTCTTT.